These 5 T cell receptor beta chains share one sample of origin, sequenced in a study of blood T cell repertoires in COVID-19. Method: immunoSEQ multiplex PCR; TCRdb's copy keeps in-frame clones and lacks some. The sample records approximately 180,000 clones, 85% being singletons. The sample taken for sequencing was PBMCs or T cells enriched from blood (not recorded which). These receptors were obtained from a middle-aged man who had recovered from COVID-19.

This chain uses TRBV15 with TRBJ1-5; a possible D gene is TRBD1 (5 bases). CDR3 length: 16 amino acids. Trimming took 2 bases from V and 5 from J, leaving 16 bases between them. Germline loops: CDR1 LNHNV, CDR2 YYDKDF (reference sequence). CDR3 DNA: TGTGCCACCAGCAGAACACCAGGGAACGCTTATCAGCCCCAGCATTTT. It is translated as CATSRTPGNAYQPQHF.

This clone is a singleton in its sample. The chain combines TRBV5-1 with TRBJ1-6; 10 bases agree with TRBD1. Germline CDR1 reads SGHRS; CDR2 reads YFSETQ. V was pared by 1 base and J by 0 bases, with 10 bases of the junction left unmatched. This CDR3 is 20 amino acids long. As DNA, the CDR3 is TGCGCCAGCAGCTTGACCGTTGGGACAGGGGATCCCTCCTATAATTCACCCCTCCACTTT. It codes for CASSLTVGTGDPSYNSPLHF.

The J gene is TRBJ2-5, the V gene TRBV7-8; D may be TRBD1 (6 bases). The V gene's germline CDR1 is SGHVS and CDR2 FQNEAQ. This CDR3 spans 17 amino acids. V shed 1 base and J shed 4 bases, with 19 bases lying between them. The CDR3, as DNA: TGTGCCAGCAGCTTAGTCAGCATTCAGGGGATGGGAGAGACCCAGTACTTC. Protein product: CASSLVSIQGMGETQYF.

The rearrangement uses TRBV12-2 and TRBJ1-2. TRBV12-2 represents a pseudogene. This CDR3 contains 15 residues. CDR3 coding DNA: TGTGCAAGTCGCTGGGGGGTGATCGGGGAATATGGCTACACCTTC. Its translation is CASRWGVIGEYGYTF.

CDR3 sequence: CASSLTSGQPNTEAFF. Here the CDR3 DNA reads TGCGCCAGCAGCCTAACCTCGGGACAGCCGAACACTGAAGCTTTCTTT. The rearrangement links TRBV4-1 to TRBJ1-1; 7 bases are a match to TRBD1. The CDR3 length is 16 residues. Germline V gene lookup returns CDR1 MGHRA and CDR2 YSYEKL. V lost 4 bases to trimming and J lost 1 base; unmatched junction nucleotides: 9.